The 25 T cell receptor beta chains below all came from one sample that was sequenced in a study of blood T cells in healthy people across ages. A second PCR of roughly 7 to 11 cycles used a sample-barcoded 5' primer and a J-beta primer mix. Each CDR3 protein is one row after TCRdb ran MiXCR on the 5' RACE reads. The data contain some 1.4 million distinct CDR3 sequences, around two fifths of them seen just once; the ten biggest clones take up roughly 7.7%. Specimen: blood. The receptor set was obtained from a woman under 30 in good health.

This clonotype came up a few times. The V call is TRBV5-1, the J call TRBJ1-2; perhaps TRBD1 as D (5 bases). The CDR3 sequence is 14 residues long. Trimming stripped 2 bases from V and 1 base from J, with 9 bases between. Germline V gene lookup returns CDR1 SGHRS and CDR2 YFSETQ. CDR3 sequence reads: CASSLQANNYGYTF. The DNA for the CDR3 is TGCGCCAGCAGCTTACAGGCCAATAACTATGGCTACACCTTC. Supplemented by reference TRBV5-1 and TRBJ1-2, the full variable domain reads KAGVTQTPRYLIKTRGQQVTLSCSPISGHRSVSWYQQTPGQGLQFLFEYFSETQRNKGNFPGRFSGRQFSNSRSEMNVSTLELGDSALYLCASSLQANNYGYTFGSGTRLTVV.

The table lists this clonotype with a few counts. This chain links TRBV20-1 with TRBJ2-3, with 9 bases identical to TRBD1. Germline values: CDR1 DFQATT, CDR2 SNEGSKA (reference sequence). V trimming: 5 bases; J trimming: 4 bases; junction bases outside the gene matches: 10. The CDR3 length is 15 residues. In DNA, the CDR3 is TGCAGTGCTCCTCCAGGACAGGGGAGCCCAGATACGCAGTATTTT. Its protein is CSAPPGQGSPDTQYF.

V and J are TRBV28 and TRBJ2-5, with D unclear. The V and J ends lost 4 bases and 6 bases respectively, with 6 bases between them. This CDR3 spans 11 amino acids. CDR1 MDHEN and CDR2 SYDVKM come from the germline V gene. CDR3 sequence: CASSSVQTQYF. As DNA, the CDR3 is TGTGCCAGCAGTTCAGTGCAGACCCAGTACTTC.

This clonotype turned up a few times. The chain uses TRBV6-6 and TRBJ1-2; 7 bases fit TRBD1. After removal of 5 bases from V and 4 bases from J, the junction contained 4 bases not matched to a gene. Germline V gene lookup returns CDR1 MNHNY and CDR2 SVGAGI (reference sequence). CDR3 size: 13 residues. The CDR3 loop is CASSTGQVYGYTF. The DNA of the CDR3 is TGTGCCAGCAGTACCGGACAGGTCTATGGCTACACCTTC.

The genes are TRBV20-1 and TRBJ2-1; 7 bases are shared with TRBD2. V lost 5 bases, J lost 6 bases, and 13 bases stayed unmatched. In germline, CDR1 is DFQATT, CDR2 SNEGSKA (reference sequence). The CDR3 covers 15 residues. DNA for the CDR3: TGCAGTGCTCGACGGGGGAGCGGGGCGACCAATGAGCAGTTCTTC. Residues: CSARRGSGATNEQFF.

The chain couples TRBV5-1 to TRBJ2-5; 7 positions match TRBD2. The J call is doubtful: the DNA matches TRBJ2-7 better. This CDR3 has 14 amino acids. Germline V gives CDR1 SGHRS, CDR2 YFSETQ. Here the CDR3 DNA reads TGCGCCAGCAGCCGCTCGGGGGGTTACGACGAGCAGTACTTC. It encodes CASSRSGGYDEQYF.

This clonotype has more than one count but fewer than ten. V and J are TRBV6-6 and TRBJ1-5; TRBD1 aligns across 7 bases. V lost 6 bases and J lost 8; bases outside the gene matches: 19. In germline, CDR1 is MNHNY, CDR2 SVGAGI (reference sequence). This CDR3 has 17 amino acids. CDR3 in amino acids: CASSPLHVQGGVEPQHF. In nucleotides, the CDR3 is TGTGCCAGCAGCCCACTTCATGTGCAGGGGGGTGTTGAGCCCCAGCATTTT.

This clonotype was observed a few times. This chain links TRBV20-1 with TRBJ2-1; 9 nucleotides agree with TRBD2. Germline CDR1 is DFQATT and CDR2 is SNEGSKA (reference sequence). V gave up 5 bases and J gave up 4 bases; unmatched junction bases: 9. The CDR3 has 15 amino acids. CDR3 sequence (DNA): TGCAGTGCTTTAAAGACTAGCGGTCCATACAATGAGCAGTTCTTC. Its translation is CSALKTSGPYNEQFF.

This clonotype was found a few times. The genes are TRBV11-2 and TRBJ2-7; D call uncertain. This CDR3 is built from 17 residues. CDR1 is SGHAT, CDR2 FQNNGV, per germline. Trimming cost V 5 bases and J 4 bases, with 24 bases left between them. CDR3 residues: CASSNTLRYQERYEQYF. The CDR3 bases are TGTGCCAGCAGCAATACTCTTAGGTATCAGGAGCGTTACGAGCAGTACTTC.

This clonotype has just a few counts. This chain joins TRBV2 and TRBJ2-3; the D is unclear. V was pared by 2 bases and J by 2 bases, with 11 bases between. This CDR3 comprises 15 residues. Per germline, CDR1 SNHLY and CDR2 FYNNEI. Here the CDR3 DNA reads TGTGCCAGCAGTGAATTATTTGGATTCACAGATACGCAGTATTTT. It specifies CASSELFGFTDTQYF. The full variable domain, its missing parts supplied by reference TRBV2 and TRBJ2-3, is EPEVTQTPSHQVTQMGQEVILRCVPISNHLYFYWYRQILGQKVEFLVSFYNNEISEKSEIFDDQFSVERPDGSNFTLKIRSTKLEDSAMYFCASSELFGFTDTQYFGPGTRLTVL.

The rearrangement uses TRBV3-1 and TRBJ1-2; 9 nucleotides match TRBD1. The CDR3 consists of 15 residues. J gave up 7 bases and V 3 bases, and 9 bases lay outside the gene matches. The germline CDR1 and CDR2 sequences are LGHDT and YNNKEL (reference sequence). The CDR3 sequence: CASSHEKTGGSGYTF. For the CDR3, the DNA is TGTGCCAGCAGCCACGAGAAAACAGGGGGCTCTGGCTACACCTTC. Supplemented by reference TRBV3-1 and TRBJ1-2, the full variable domain reads DTAVSQTPKYLVTQMGNDKSIKCEQNLGHDTMYWYKQDSKKFLKIMFSYNNKELIINETVPNRFSPKSPDKAHLNLHINSLELGDSAVYFCASSHEKTGGSGYTFGSGTRLTVV.

The chain uses TRBV7-2 and TRBJ2-5; 7 nucleotides align to TRBD2. This CDR3 has 12 amino acids. In germline, CDR1 is SGHTA, CDR2 FQGNSA. The junction had 4 bases not matched to a gene; V was cut back by 7 bases and J by 5 bases. DNA for the CDR3: TGTGCCAGCACCTTCGGGGGGGAGACCCAGTACTTC. Residues: CASTFGGETQYF.

The chain recombines TRBV5-1 with TRBJ2-3; 7 bases are a match to TRBD2. V shed 7 bases, J shed 4 bases, and the junction held 12 bases outside the gene matches. Germline V gene sequence: CDR1 SGHRS, CDR2 YFSETQ. The CDR3 covers 15 residues. The CDR3 is CASQGAGEGADTQYF. Written as DNA, the CDR3 is TGCGCCAGCCAAGGGGCGGGAGAAGGTGCAGATACGCAGTATTTT.

This clonotype was observed a few times. This chain links TRBV4-2 with TRBJ1-1; 8 bases map to TRBD1. This CDR3 is 18 amino acids long. V shed 0 bases and J 4 bases; nucleotides not matched to a gene: 13. Looked up from germline, CDR1 is LGHNA and CDR2 is YNFKEQ. The DNA of the CDR3 is TGTGCCAGCAGCCAAGATTACCACCGGACAGGGAACGTCACTGAAGCTTTCTTT. It encodes CASSQDYHRTGNVTEAFF.

This chain links TRBV21-1 with TRBJ1-2; the table's D call, TRBD1, has no DNA check behind it. TRBV21-1 is a documented pseudogene. The CDR3 runs 15 residues. Here the CDR3 DNA reads TGTGCCAGCAGCGCGACCGGGACAGTCGACTATGGCTACACCTTC. It specifies CASSATGTVDYGYTF.

This clonotype has more than one count but fewer than ten. The chain couples TRBV5-5 to TRBJ2-7, with 7 nucleotides matching TRBD1. The CDR3 loop spans 16 amino acids. Trimming at V came to 3 bases and at J to 2 bases, leaving 11 bases not matched to a gene. In germline, CDR1 is SGHKS, CDR2 YYEKEE (reference sequence). CDR3 in amino acids: CASSSLPGGPAYEQYF. The CDR3, as DNA: TGTGCCAGCAGCTCGTTGCCAGGGGGTCCAGCCTACGAGCAGTACTTC.

This clonotype was detected only a few times. This sequence joins TRBV20-1 and TRBJ1-2, with D possibly TRBD1 on 5 matching bases. CDR3 length equals 14 residues. Germline CDR1 DFQATT, CDR2 SNEGSKA (reference sequence). Trimming shortened V by 2 bases and J by 4 bases, and 14 bases separated the two germline ends. CDR3 residues: CSARTRQTPYGYTF. The CDR3 DNA reads as TGCAGTGCTAGAACCCGACAGACACCCTATGGCTACACCTTC.

The chain is built from TRBV6-1 and TRBJ1-4; D might be TRBD1 (5 bases). Germline CDR1 and CDR2: MNHNS and SASEGT. The germline V and J ends were trimmed by 7 bases and 0 bases, with 15 bases remaining between them. CDR3 size: 16 residues. The CDR3 nucleotides are TGTGCCAGCACCGTGGGGCAGACGGCAACTAATGAAAAACTGTTTTTT. Translating gives CASTVGQTATNEKLFF.

V gene TRBV27 combines with J gene TRBJ2-7; D uncertain. The CDR3 sequence is 15 residues long. The germline CDR1 and CDR2 sequences are MNHEY and SMNVEV (reference sequence). V lost 5 bases, J lost 2 bases, and 16 bases lay in between. The CDR3 loop reads CASSPIRETTYEQYF. The CDR3 bases are TGTGCCAGCAGTCCTATTAGGGAAACCACCTACGAGCAGTACTTC.

A few counts support this clonotype. This chain uses TRBV10-3 with TRBJ2-7; a possible D gene is TRBD2 (6 bases). The CDR3 is 14 amino acids. V was pared by 0 bases and J by 3 bases, with 9 bases between. CDR1 is ENHRY and CDR2 is SYGVKD in the germline V gene. CDR3 loop: CAISESAGLYEQYF. The CDR3 bases are TGTGCCATCAGTGAGTCCGCGGGGCTCTACGAGCAGTACTTC.

This rearrangement joins TRBV3-1 to TRBJ2-3; TRBD2 agrees at 15 bases. The V gene's germline CDR1 is LGHDT and CDR2 YNNKEL (reference sequence). This CDR3 contains 17 residues. With V trimmed by 8 bases and J by 3 bases, 9 bases remained unmatched. The CDR3 loop is CASRGLAGGHGTDTQYF. CDR3 nucleotides: TGTGCCAGCCGAGGACTAGCGGGAGGGCATGGGACAGATACGCAGTATTTT.

This chain connects TRBV9 to TRBJ1-6; D is uncertain. CDR3 length: 15 amino acids. V was trimmed by 4 bases and J by 2 bases, leaving 10 bases between them. From germline, CDR1 is SGDLS and CDR2 YYNGEE. The CDR3 is CASSRRDPYNSPLHF. CDR3 in DNA: TGTGCCAGCAGCAGAAGGGATCCCTATAATTCACCCCTCCACTTT.

The rearrangement links TRBV5-1 to TRBJ2-7; 9 bases are a match to TRBD1. This CDR3 spans 15 amino acids. J lost 6 bases, V lost 0 bases, and 7 bases had no gene match. CDR1 and CDR2 (germline): SGHRS, YFSETQ. The CDR3 DNA follows: TGCGCCAGCAGCTTGGGCGGGACAGGGCCTTTCGAGCAGTACTTC. Amino acids: CASSLGGTGPFEQYF.

The genes are TRBV10-3 and TRBJ2-5, with D unresolved. CDR1 ENHRY and CDR2 SYGVKD come from the germline V gene. Trimming removed 7 bases from V and 4 bases from J, with 16 bases in between. The CDR3 has 14 residues. The CDR3 sequence: CAIKTGPQIETQYF. CDR3 nucleotides: TGTGCCATCAAGACCGGGCCACAGATAGAGACCCAGTACTTC.

This clonotype was seen a handful of times. The chain joins TRBV20-1 to TRBJ1-1, with D possibly being TRBD1 (6 bases). The CDR3 spans 15 residues. In germline, CDR1 is DFQATT, CDR2 SNEGSKA (reference sequence). Deletions cut 4 bases from V and 1 base from J, with 16 bases between. CDR3 residues: CSATGRGGANTEAFF. The CDR3 DNA reads as TGCAGTGCTACTGGGAGGGGGGGCGCGAACACTGAAGCTTTCTTT.